The rows below give T cell receptor beta chains drawn from one sample of a study of T-cell memory formation after mild COVID-19. TCRdb independently ran MiXCR on the 5' RACE reads; one entry per CDR3 protein. This sample has a few hundred thousand distinct CDR3 sequences, with just under 20% found just once. The sequenced material came from PBMCs or a T cell subset sorted from them (not recorded which). These receptors originate from a man aged 18 to 29 who had mild COVID-19 (a few samples of this study predate the infection). Cell type and time point are not known. Each CDR3 is given without its conserved first and last residue. D genes are given only for firm matches.

v_gene	d_gene	CDR3aa
TRBV7-2	TRBD2	ASSLGRGYEQY
TRBV14	-	ASSQDYGSTDTQY
TRBV6-2/TRBV6-3	-	ASSLQGWTYEQY
TRBV28	-	ASSFSVRGLNTEAF
TRBV7-3	TRBD1	ASSQELRDRQF
TRBV4-2	-	ASSQGPGHEQY
TRBV6-2/TRBV6-3	-	AIGRNRNTEAF
TRBV25-1	-	ASSDTGKPWKGQY
TRBV18	-	ASSPFQENNEQF
TRBV20-1	TRBD2	SAQKGRAGGYEQY
TRBV5-1	TRBD1	ASGNQGADEQF
TRBV7-3	-	ASARVAVGELF
TRBV29-1	-	SADSSNEQF
TRBV10-2	TRBD1	ASQPSLDRATQY
TRBV29-1	TRBD1	SVSPGQGNTEAF
TRBV5-1	-	ASSPGNGETQY
TRBV5-1	TRBD1	ASSQTGGGSPLH
TRBV5-1	-	ASSFGAQSYNEQF
TRBV29-1	TRBD2	SVLPRTSGGRSNEQF
TRBV5-1	-	ASSFEGNGYT
TRBV5-1	TRBD2	ASSLGPSGGSGTDTQY
TRBV24-1	TRBD2	ATAPYGGITGELF
TRBV28	-	ASRPGGTGQPQH
TRBV7-3	TRBD2	ASSLSGGVYNEQF
TRBV12-3/TRBV12-4	-	ASNWAGSNTEAF
TRBV20-1	-	SARGQTAGANVLT